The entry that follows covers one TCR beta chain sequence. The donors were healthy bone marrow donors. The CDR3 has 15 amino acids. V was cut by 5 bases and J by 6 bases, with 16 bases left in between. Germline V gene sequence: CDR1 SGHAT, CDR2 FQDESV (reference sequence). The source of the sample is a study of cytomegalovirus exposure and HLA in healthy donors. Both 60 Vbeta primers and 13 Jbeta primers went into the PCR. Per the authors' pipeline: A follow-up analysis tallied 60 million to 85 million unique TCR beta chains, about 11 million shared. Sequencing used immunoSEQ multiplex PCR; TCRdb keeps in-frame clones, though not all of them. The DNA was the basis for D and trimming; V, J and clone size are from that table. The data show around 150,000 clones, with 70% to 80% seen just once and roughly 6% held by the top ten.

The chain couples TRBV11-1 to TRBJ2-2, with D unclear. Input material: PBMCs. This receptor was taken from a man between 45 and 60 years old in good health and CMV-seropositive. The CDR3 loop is CASSLRSQVAGELFF. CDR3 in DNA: TGTGCCAGCAGCCTTAGGTCTCAGGTCGCCGGGGAGCTGTTTTTT.